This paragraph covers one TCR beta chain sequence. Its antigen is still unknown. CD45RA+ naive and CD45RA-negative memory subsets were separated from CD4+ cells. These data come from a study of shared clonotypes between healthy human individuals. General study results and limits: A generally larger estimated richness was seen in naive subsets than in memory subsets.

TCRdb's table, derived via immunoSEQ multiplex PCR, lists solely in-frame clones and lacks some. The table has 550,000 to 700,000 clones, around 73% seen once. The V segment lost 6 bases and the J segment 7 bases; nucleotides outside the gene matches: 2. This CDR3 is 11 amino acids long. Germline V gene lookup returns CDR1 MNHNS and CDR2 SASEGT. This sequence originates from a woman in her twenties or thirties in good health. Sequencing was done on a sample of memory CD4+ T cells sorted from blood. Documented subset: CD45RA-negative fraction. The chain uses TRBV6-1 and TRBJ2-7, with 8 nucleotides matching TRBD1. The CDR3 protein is CASRDRGEQYF. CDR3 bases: TGTGCCAGCAGAGACAGGGGAGAGCAGTACTTC.